Given below is one TCR beta chain in context. The antigen remains undetermined. Germline assignment: CDR1 SGHTA and CDR2 FQGNSA. The CDR3 has 14 residues. Trimming took 1 base from V and 2 from J, leaving 8 bases between them. Some clones are missing from TCRdb's copy, which holds only in-frame ones; the method was immunoSEQ multiplex PCR. The table records about 68,000 clones, 79% of them present only once. This specimen belongs to a study of radiotherapy plus CTLA-4 blockade in lung cancer. Study-level findings and limits: The study found tumor-derived TCR clones expanded in blood after radiotherapy plus ipilimumab.

The clonotype was recovered from a human donor with non-small cell lung cancer who had a complete response to radiotherapy plus ipilimumab. The sample consisted of peripheral blood, taken from a patient treated with radiotherapy plus ipilimumab. This chain connects TRBV7-2 to TRBJ1-1; D is ambiguous. As DNA, the CDR3 is TGTGCCAGCAGCTTAGATTCGGCCAACACTGAAGCTTTCTTT. Protein product: CASSLDSANTEAFF.